This T cell receptor beta chain emerged from a study of cytomegalovirus exposure and HLA in healthy donors. Primers: 60 Vbeta forward and 13 Jbeta reverse. Under the authors' procedure: Unique TCR beta chains totaled around 86 million in a later count, with roughly 12 million of them shared. Produced via immunoSEQ multiplex PCR; TCRdb's table is partial and in-frame only. D and trimming were read from the DNA, whereas the V and J calls and clone size are those reported in that table. The table has 150,000 to 200,000 clones, around 80% seen once. In the case of this clone: Its antigen is undetermined.

The V end was cut by 0 bases, the J end by 4 bases, with 8 bases between. The CDR3 consists of 14 residues. In germline, CDR1 is SGHRS, CDR2 YFSETQ. Findings and caveats of the study: The likely origin of a cluster of highly shared sequence variants was a sequencing artifact. Some V segments, TRBV6-2 and TRBV6-3 among them, were indistinguishable and were therefore excluded. Later analysis suggested most CMV-associated TCR beta chains were HLA-restricted.

The chain uses TRBV5-1 and TRBJ1-5; D uncertain. Material: PBMCs. The source of this sequence is a young woman in good health and CMV-seropositive. The CDR3 protein is CASSLDYLNQPQHF. In DNA, the CDR3 is TGCGCCAGCAGCTTGGATTATCTTAATCAGCCCCAGCATTTT.